This entry lists 13 T cell receptor beta chains sequenced from one sample in a study of blood T cell repertoires in COVID-19. The data were produced by immunoSEQ multiplex PCR, yet TCRdb's version contains in-frame clones alone and is incomplete. The sample shows tens of thousands of clones, 87% of them seen only once. The sequenced sample consisted of peripheral blood. The receptors were sampled from a woman between 50 and 59 years old with COVID-19, enrolled during active disease.

This clone has only a few counts. CDR3 bases: TGTGCCAGTAGTATAGCCACCAGGGCCTACAATGAGCAGTTCTTC. Protein product: CASSIATRAYNEQFF. This chain connects TRBV19 to TRBJ2-1, with D possibly being TRBD1 (5 bases). V was clipped by 1 base and J by 2 bases, with 9 bases between them. The CDR3 consists of 15 residues. Germline-derived CDR1 and CDR2 are LNHDA and SQIVND (reference sequence). Based on the CDR3 plus reference TRBV19 and TRBJ2-1, the full variable domain is DGGITQSPKYLFRKEGQNVTLSCEQNLNHDAMYWYRQDPGQGLRLIYYSQIVNDFQKGDIAEGYSVSREKKESFPLTVTSAQKNPTAFYLCASSIATRAYNEQFFGPGTRLTVL.

The chain links TRBV11-2 to TRBJ1-2; 7 nucleotides match TRBD1. CDR3 length: 13 amino acids. From germline, CDR1 is SGHAT and CDR2 FQNNGV. Trimming cost V 3 bases and J 4 bases; bases outside gene matches: 2. The CDR3 DNA follows: TGTGCCAGCAGCTTCCGGGACAGCTATGGCTACACCTTC. It codes for CASSFRDSYGYTF.

The chain is built from TRBV18 and TRBJ2-2; D uncertain. The CDR3 contains 15 residues. Germline CDR1 is KGHSH and CDR2 is LQKENI. Trimming stripped 2 bases from V and 0 bases from J, with 7 bases between. CDR3 nucleotides: TGTGCCAGCTCACCAAAACGGGCGAACACCGGGGAGCTGTTTTTT. This codes for CASSPKRANTGELFF. The full variable domain, with the rest looked up from reference TRBV18 and TRBJ2-2, is NAGVMQNPRHLVRRRGQEARLRCSPMKGHSHVYWYRQLPEEGLKFMVYLQKENIIDESGMPKERFSAEFPKEGPSILRIQQVVRGDSAAYFCASSPKRANTGELFFGEGSRLTVL.

The sample holds one count of this clone. This rearrangement joins TRBV27 to TRBJ2-5; the match to TRBD1 covers 8 bases. This CDR3 comprises 13 residues. CDR1 and CDR2 (germline): MNHEY, SMNVEV (reference sequence). Trimming at V came to 6 bases and at J to 4 bases, leaving 4 bases not matched to a gene. The CDR3 coding sequence is TGTGCCAGCAGCTTCACAGGGGGAGAGACCCAGTACTTC. Translation: CASSFTGGETQYF.

The J gene is TRBJ2-7, the V gene TRBV13; 7 nucleotides agree with TRBD2. With V trimmed by 4 bases and J by 2 bases, 11 bases remained unmatched. The CDR3 covers 16 residues. Per the germline V gene, CDR1 is PRHDT and CDR2 is FYEKMQ (reference sequence). The CDR3 DNA reads TGTGCCAGCAGCTCGACACTAGGGAGGGTACCCTACGAGCAGTACTTC. Protein: CASSSTLGRVPYEQYF.

This clone was seen just once. The chain employs TRBV24-1 and TRBJ2-2, with a possible D match to TRBD1 (5 bases). The germline V gene has CDR1 KGHDR and CDR2 SFDVKD. The CDR3 spans 14 residues. V was trimmed by 6 bases and J by 5 bases, leaving 12 bases between them. CDR3 in amino acids: CATSHYRGTGELFF. DNA for the CDR3: TGTGCCACCAGTCACTATAGGGGTACCGGGGAGCTGTTTTTT.

The chain combines TRBV18 with TRBJ1-1; possible D gene TRBD1, 5 bases. From germline, CDR1 is KGHSH and CDR2 LQKENI. The CDR3 spans 14 residues. Trimming removed 10 bases from V and 4 bases from J, with 19 bases in between. CDR3 DNA: TGTGCCAACGAAAGGTGGCAGGGAGGCACTGAAGCTTTCTTT. Translating it yields CANERWQGGTEAFF.

The chain uses TRBV14 and TRBJ2-1; 9 nucleotides line up with TRBD1. The CDR3 extends over 21 amino acids. CDR1 is SGHDN, CDR2 FVKESK, per germline. Germline trimming cut 7 bases from V and 4 bases from J; bases unmatched to any gene: 26. The DNA of the CDR3 is TGTGCCAGCACCCCGGACAGGGGAAGGAGTCAGTCTAGCGGTCGGTACAATGAGCAGTTCTTC. This codes for CASTPDRGRSQSSGRYNEQFF.

The V gene is TRBV6-1, the J gene TRBJ2-7, with 9 positions matching TRBD1. This CDR3 has 13 amino acids. Germline V CDR1 and CDR2: MNHNS, SASEGT. With V trimmed by 10 bases and J by 6 bases, 10 bases remained unmatched. The DNA of the CDR3 is TGTGCCACCTCAGTCCGGGACAGGGTCGAGCAGTACTTC. Protein product: CATSVRDRVEQYF.

The chain's CDR3 is CASSLLVGLAGKETQYF. DNA for the CDR3: TGCGCCAGCAGCTTGCTTGTAGGCCTAGCGGGTAAAGAGACCCAGTACTTC. The chain uses TRBV5-1 and TRBJ2-5, with TRBD2 matching over 8 bases. Germline V gives CDR1 SGHRS, CDR2 YFSETQ. The V gene end was trimmed by 1 base and the J gene end by 3 bases; junction bases not matched to a gene: 11. The CDR3 totals 17 residues. The full variable domain, with the rest looked up from reference TRBV5-1 and TRBJ2-5, is KAGVTQTPRYLIKTRGQQVTLSCSPISGHRSVSWYQQTPGQGLQFLFEYFSETQRNKGNFPGRFSGRQFSNSRSEMNVSTLELGDSALYLCASSLLVGLAGKETQYFGPGTRLLVL.

The rearrangement links TRBV5-1 to TRBJ2-1; 7 bases are a match to TRBD2. Germline loops: CDR1 SGHRS, CDR2 YFSETQ. This CDR3 is built from 15 residues. J gave up 4 bases and V 4 bases, and 8 bases lay outside the gene matches. As DNA, the CDR3 is TGCGCCAGCAGCCCGGGGCGGGAGCGTTACAATGAGCAGTTCTTC. It translates to CASSPGRERYNEQFF.

This chain connects TRBV13 to TRBJ2-7, with 9 positions matching TRBD2. This CDR3 region has 14 residues. V shed 4 bases, J shed 2 bases, and the junction held 3 bases outside the gene matches. Per germline, CDR1 PRHDT and CDR2 FYEKMQ (reference sequence). CDR3 sequence (DNA): TGTGCCAGCAGCTCGGGACTAGCTACCTACGAGCAGTACTTC. Translated, it gives CASSSGLATYEQYF.

This clone was seen more than once but under ten times. The gene calls are TRBV6-6 and TRBJ1-5; D possibly corresponds to TRBD1 (5 bases). In germline, CDR1 is MNHNY, CDR2 SVGAGI (reference sequence). CDR3 length equals 13 residues. Between the trimmed V and J ends, which lost 5 bases and 5 bases, there was a span of 10 bases. The CDR3 is CASSPTDYQPQHF. In nucleotides, the CDR3 is TGTGCCAGCAGTCCGACAGATTATCAGCCCCAGCATTTT.